What follows describes a single TCR beta chain. Its antigen is unknown. The data originate from a study of T-cell reconstitution after alpha-beta-depleted transplantation in children. Broader study findings: Where some patients showed high TCRbeta diversity at day 60, it came from recipient T cells and thymic progenitors that had survived. It was newly produced T cells that mostly accounted for T-cell counts and diversity one year after transplant. Expanded graft clones, several hundred of them, were reportedly the source of alpha-beta T cells about two months after transplant.

Germline CDR1 is SQVTM and CDR2 is ANQGSEA. J was trimmed by 6 bases and V by 6 bases; bases with no gene match: 25. The CDR3 consists of 20 residues. A TCRbeta library incorporating unique molecular identifiers was prepared. TCRdb recomputed calls from the PCR reads with MiXCR, one row per CDR3 protein. Of about 460,000 distinct CDR3 sequences listed, 11% are singletons. The rearrangement links TRBV29-1 to TRBJ2-3; 12 bases agree with TRBD2. The receptor was derived from a female patient aged 2 to 10 who had a stem cell transplant for aplastic anemia, so the T cells may come from the graft donor. This sample comprised PBMCs, mostly from graft donor cells, obtained 180 days after TCRalphabeta/CD19-depleted stem cell transplant. In DNA form, the CDR3 reads TGCAGCGTGTTAGACCTAGGACTAGCGGGAACCCCAGGTTTGTTGGATACGCAGTATTTT. This codes for CSVLDLGLAGTPGLLDTQYF.